The rows below give T cell receptor beta chains drawn from one sample of a study of identifying expanded T cells in peripheral blood. Generated by immunoSEQ multiplex PCR, the TCRdb table keeps only in-frame clones and is missing some. The sample records some 80,000 clones, approximately 90% being singletons. Sequenced input: blood. All receptors derive from a person aged 18 to 70 in good health. CDR3s include the opening cysteine and the closing phenylalanine or tryptophan. A D gene is named only where the DNA matches it firmly. Some rows mark clone size as missing; the rest say once, few, many or name a class of expanded clone.

J gene | clone size | V gene | D gene | CDR3 protein | CDR3 DNA
TRBJ1-3 | NA | TRBV19 | NA | CASRQVFSSGNTIYF | TGTGCCAGTAGACAGGTATTTTCCTCTGGAAACACCATATATTTT
TRBJ1-5 | NA | TRBV19 | NA | CASSAPGLGNQPQHF | TGTGCCAGTAGTGCTCCGGGACTCGGCAATCAGCCCCAGCATTTT
TRBJ2-5 | NA | TRBV2 | NA | CASSVRAETQYF | TGTGCCAGCAGTGTAAGGGCTGAGACCCAGTACTTC
TRBJ2-1 | NA | TRBV19 | TRBD1 | CASKKGGSSYNEQFF | TGTGCCAGTAAAAAAGGGGGCAGCTCCTACAATGAGCAGTTCTTC
TRBJ1-1 | NA | TRBV15 | TRBD1 | CATSRALDRGVRNTEAFF | TGTGCCACCAGCAGAGCCCTGGACAGGGGAGTAAGGAACACTGAAGCTTTCTTT
TRBJ1-1 | NA | TRBV7-3 | NA | CASSVHRDSEAFF | TGTGCCAGCAGCGTCCACAGGGACTCTGAAGCTTTCTTT
TRBJ1-2 | NA | TRBV11-3 | NA | CASSLSQVYGYTF | TGTGCCAGCAGCTTATCCCAGGTCTATGGCTACACCTTC
TRBJ1-4 | NA | TRBV19 | TRBD1 | CASSRRQGVSEKLFF | TGTGCCAGTAGTCGCCGACAGGGTGTTAGTGAAAAACTGTTTTTT
TRBJ1-2 | NA | TRBV5-3 | NA | CARSWKGNYGYTF | TGTGCCAGAAGCTGGAAGGGAAACTATGGCTACACCTTC
TRBJ2-1 | NA | TRBV5-1 | NA | CASSLGNLGVLLNEQFF | TGCGCCAGCAGCTTAGGCAACCTCGGGGTGCTCCTCAATGAGCAGTTCTTC
TRBJ2-1 | NA | TRBV5-1 | TRBD1 | CASSLDSGGATTTNEQFF | TGCGCCAGCAGCCTGGATTCAGGGGGCGCCACCACAACCAATGAGCAGTTCTTC
TRBJ1-1 | NA | TRBV10-3 | TRBD1 | CAIREGATEAFF | TGTGCCATCAGAGAGGGGGCGACTGAAGCTTTCTTT
TRBJ2-6 | NA | TRBV21-1 | NA | CASSPGGAGANVLTF | TGTGCCAGCAGCCCCGGGGGGGCTGGGGCCAACGTCCTGACTTTC
TRBJ1-2 | NA | TRBV5-1 | NA | CASSFFGGNRGVDYGYTF | TGCGCCAGCAGCTTTTTCGGGGGAAACCGTGGGGTTGACTATGGCTACACCTTC
TRBJ2-2 | NA | TRBV6-5 | TRBD1 | CASSYIRGQETGELFF | TGTGCCAGCAGTTACATCCGGGGACAGGAGACCGGGGAGCTGTTTTTT
TRBJ1-5 | NA | TRBV4-1 | NA | CASSQDTGGQPQHF | TGCGCCAGCAGCCAAGACACCGGGGGGCAGCCCCAGCATTTT
TRBJ1-2 | NA | TRBV11-2 | NA | CASSLGFDGGYTF | TGTGCCAGCAGCTTAGGGTTCGACGGTGGCTACACCTTC
TRBJ1-2 | NA | TRBV6-1 | NA | CASTPGGNFNYGYTF | TGTGCCAGCACCCCGGGCGGGAACTTCAACTATGGCTACACCTTC
TRBJ2-1 | NA | TRBV5-6 | NA | CASSSGLGNEQFF | TGTGCCAGCAGCTCGGGACTCGGCAATGAGCAGTTCTTC
TRBJ1-3 | once | TRBV6-5 | NA | CASRGQLISGNTIYF | TGTGCCAGCAGAGGACAGCTAATCTCTGGAAACACCATATATTTT
TRBJ1-1 | NA | TRBV13 | NA | CASSYQGRGSGAFF | TGTGCCAGCAGCTACCAGGGACGTGGGTCTGGAGCTTTCTTT
TRBJ1-2 | NA | TRBV5-6 | NA | CASNRAGRTSHGYTF | TGTGCCAGCAATCGGGCAGGGAGGACGAGTCATGGCTACACCTTC
TRBJ2-2 | NA | TRBV27 | NA | CASSFFRGANTGELFF | TGTGCCAGCAGTTTCTTCCGCGGGGCGAACACCGGGGAGCTGTTTTTT
TRBJ2-2 | NA | TRBV5-1 | TRBD1 | CASSDRVGTGELFF | TGCGCCAGCAGTGACAGGGTAGGAACCGGGGAGCTGTTTTTT
TRBJ2-5 | NA | TRBV11-3 | TRBD1 | CASSLDPGDRTDF | TGTGCCAGCAGCTTAGATCCAGGGGACAGGACCGACTTC
TRBJ2-7 | NA | TRBV4-2 | NA | CASSQGGTERAHSYEQYF | TGTGCCAGCAGCCAAGGTGGGACCGAACGCGCGCACTCCTACGAGCAGTACTTC
TRBJ2-4 | NA | TRBV5-1 | NA | CASSLGFGGQYF | TGCGCCAGCAGCTTGGGATTTGGAGGGCAGTACTTC
TRBJ1-4 | NA | TRBV20-1 | NA | CSAPGNEKLFF | TGCAGTGCCCCGGGGAATGAAAAACTGTTTTTT
TRBJ1-2 | NA | TRBV19 | NA | CASSIVGNYGYTF | TGTGCCAGTAGTATAGTAGGTAACTATGGCTACACCTTC
TRBJ1-2 | NA | TRBV5-1 | NA | CASSGPAAVGYTF | TGCGCCAGCAGCGGGCCAGCGGCCGTTGGCTACACCTTC
TRBJ2-7 | NA | TRBV4-1 | TRBD2 | CASSHPGGLAGTYEQYF | TGCGCCAGCAGCCACCCGGGGGGACTAGCGGGGACCTACGAGCAGTACTTC
TRBJ1-2 | NA | TRBV7-9 | TRBD1 | CASSLQGFDYGYTF | TGTGCCAGCAGTCTACAGGGGTTCGACTATGGCTACACCTTC
TRBJ2-2 | NA | TRBV5-1 | NA | CASSLGGTPGTGELFF | TGCGCCAGCAGCTTGGGGGGGACACCCGGCACCGGGGAGCTGTTTTTT
TRBJ2-3 | NA | TRBV18 | NA | CASSPPAADTQYF | TGTGCCAGCTCACCACCGGCCGCAGATACGCAGTATTTT
TRBJ2-3 | NA | TRBV7-9 | NA | CASSQSTDTQYF | TGTGCCAGCAGCCAGAGCACAGATACGCAGTATTTT
TRBJ1-6 | NA | TRBV7-6 | NA | CASSLGPPNSPLHF | TGTGCCAGCAGCTTAGGGCCCCCTAATTCACCCCTCCACTTT
TRBJ2-1 | NA | TRBV11-3 | NA | CASSSGVDVYNEQFF | TGTGCCAGCAGCTCAGGGGTAGATGTCTACAATGAGCAGTTCTTC
TRBJ2-1 | NA | TRBV18 | NA | CASSPSGNEQFF | TGTGCCAGCTCACCGTCGGGGAATGAGCAGTTCTTC
TRBJ1-1 | NA | TRBV7-8 | NA | CASSLGRYNGGTEAFF | TGTGCCAGCAGCTTAGGGCGGTATAATGGGGGCACTGAAGCTTTCTTT
TRBJ2-7 | NA | TRBV27 | NA | CASSSPSEGNEQYF | TGTGCCAGCAGTTCGCCCTCAGAGGGAAACGAGCAGTACTTC
TRBJ2-7 | NA | TRBV11-3 | TRBD2 | CASSSSASGTYEQYF | TGTGCCAGCAGCTCCAGTGCTAGCGGCACCTACGAGCAGTACTTC
TRBJ1-1 | NA | TRBV14 | NA | CASSPADAIPEAFF | TGTGCCAGCAGCCCCGCAGACGCCATCCCTGAAGCTTTCTTT
TRBJ1-2 | NA | TRBV30 | NA | CAWSVFLGYGYTF | TGTGCCTGGAGTGTCTTTCTGGGCTATGGCTACACCTTC
TRBJ1-3 | few | TRBV5-1 | NA | CASSLDAGDGNTIYF | TGCGCCAGCAGCTTGGATGCAGGGGATGGAAACACCATATATTTT
TRBJ1-5 | NA | TRBV7-8 | TRBD1 | CASSLLTGQGRQPQHF | TGTGCCAGCAGCCTCTTAACGGGACAGGGAAGGCAGCCCCAGCATTTT
TRBJ2-5 | once | TRBV27 | NA | CASSRTSRYQETQYF | TGTGCCAGCAGTCGAACCTCCAGGTACCAAGAGACCCAGTACTTC
TRBJ1-1 | NA | TRBV7-9 | NA | CASSLAGPRMNTEAFF | TGTGCCAGCAGCTTAGCGGGGCCCCGCATGAACACTGAAGCTTTCTTT
TRBJ1-2 | NA | TRBV11-2 | NA | CAYQGGNGYTF | TGTGCCTACCAAGGGGGTAATGGCTACACCTTC
TRBJ1-3 | NA | TRBV6-5 | NA | CASSYSSTAGNTIYF | TGTGCCAGCAGTTACTCGAGCACAGCTGGAAACACCATATATTTT
TRBJ2-5 | NA | TRBV12-1 | NA | CASSFAPGLAGVETQYF | TGTGCCAGCAGCTTTGCGCCGGGACTAGCGGGAGTGGAGACCCAGTACTTC
TRBJ1-1 | NA | TRBV5-1 | NA | CASSFYGVLGTEAFF | TGCGCCAGCAGCTTCTACGGGGTCTTAGGCACTGAAGCTTTCTTT